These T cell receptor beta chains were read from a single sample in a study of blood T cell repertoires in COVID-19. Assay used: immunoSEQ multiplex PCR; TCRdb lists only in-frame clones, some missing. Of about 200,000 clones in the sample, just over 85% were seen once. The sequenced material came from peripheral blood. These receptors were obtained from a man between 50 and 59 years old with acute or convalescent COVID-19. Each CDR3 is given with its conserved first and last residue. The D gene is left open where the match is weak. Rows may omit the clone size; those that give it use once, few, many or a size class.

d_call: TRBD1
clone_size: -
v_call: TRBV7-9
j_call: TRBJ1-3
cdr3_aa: CATPQGSESGNTIYF
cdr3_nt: TGTGCCACCCCACAGGGGTCCGAGTCTGGAAACACCATATATTTT

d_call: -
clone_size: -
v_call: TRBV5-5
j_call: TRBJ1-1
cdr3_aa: CASSPDGENTEAFF
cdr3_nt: TGTGCCAGCAGCCCGGACGGGGAGAACACTGAAGCTTTCTTT

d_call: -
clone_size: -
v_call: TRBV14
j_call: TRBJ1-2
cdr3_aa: CASSQEWGESGYTF
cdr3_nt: TGTGCCAGCAGCCAAGAATGGGGGGAGAGTGGCTACACCTTC

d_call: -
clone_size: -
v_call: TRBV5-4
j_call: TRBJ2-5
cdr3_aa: CASSLAEETQYF
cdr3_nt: TGTGCCAGCAGCTTGGCAGAAGAGACCCAGTACTTC

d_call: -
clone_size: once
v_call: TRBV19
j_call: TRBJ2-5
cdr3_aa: CASSIAETQYF
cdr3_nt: TGTGCCAGTAGTATAGCGGAGACCCAGTACTTC

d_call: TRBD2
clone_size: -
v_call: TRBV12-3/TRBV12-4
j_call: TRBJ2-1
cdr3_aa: CASTWGSGGEQFF
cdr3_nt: TGTGCCAGCACCTGGGGGAGCGGGGGGGAGCAGTTCTTC

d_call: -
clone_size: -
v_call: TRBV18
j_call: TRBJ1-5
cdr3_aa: CASSPGPGRRGNQPQHF
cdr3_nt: TGTGCCAGCTCACCAGGTCCAGGGCGGAGAGGCAATCAGCCCCAGCATTTT

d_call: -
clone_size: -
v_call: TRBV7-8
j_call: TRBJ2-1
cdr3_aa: CASSSPGSPSYNEQFF
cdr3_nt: TGTGCCAGCAGCTCCCCGGGTAGCCCCTCCTACAATGAGCAGTTCTTC

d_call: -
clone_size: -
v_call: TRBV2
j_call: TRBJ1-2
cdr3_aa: CASKEDLLYGYTF
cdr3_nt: TGTGCCAGCAAGGAGGATCTACTCTATGGCTACACCTTC

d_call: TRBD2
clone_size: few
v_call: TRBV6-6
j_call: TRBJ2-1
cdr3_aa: CASSPGTSGGATREQFF
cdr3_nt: TGTGCCAGCAGTCCCGGGACTAGCGGGGGGGCCACCCGCGAGCAGTTCTTC

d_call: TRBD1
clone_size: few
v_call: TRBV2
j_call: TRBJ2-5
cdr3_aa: CASSWDSGETQYF
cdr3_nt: TGTGCCAGCAGTTGGGACAGTGGGGAGACCCAGTACTTC

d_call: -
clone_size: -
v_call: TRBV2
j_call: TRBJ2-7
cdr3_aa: CASKGPGGYEQYF
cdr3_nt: TGTGCCAGCAAAGGGCCAGGCGGGTACGAGCAGTACTTC

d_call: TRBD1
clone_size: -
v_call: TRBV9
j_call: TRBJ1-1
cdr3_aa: CASSSSRGANGEAFF
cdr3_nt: TGTGCCAGCAGCTCTTCCAGGGGGGCGAACGGTGAAGCTTTCTTT

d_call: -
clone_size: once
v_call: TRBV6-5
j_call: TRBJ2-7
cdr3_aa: CASKPPTGAGEQYF
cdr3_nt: TGTGCCAGCAAACCCCCTACCGGGGCGGGGGAGCAGTACTTC

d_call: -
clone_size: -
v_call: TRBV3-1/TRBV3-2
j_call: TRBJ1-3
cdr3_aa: CASSQSEGGHTIYF
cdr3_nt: TGTGCCAGCAGCCAATCCGAGGGTGGACACACCATATATTTT

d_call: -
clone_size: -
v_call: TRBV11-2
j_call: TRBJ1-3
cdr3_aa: CASSPPRRAGNSGNTIYF
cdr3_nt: TGTGCCAGCAGCCCCCCTAGGAGGGCAGGTAACTCTGGAAACACCATATATTTT

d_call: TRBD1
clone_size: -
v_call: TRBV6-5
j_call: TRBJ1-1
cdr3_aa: CASSYSPGQSFEAFF
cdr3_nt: TGTGCCAGCAGTTACTCACCGGGACAGAGCTTTGAAGCTTTCTTT

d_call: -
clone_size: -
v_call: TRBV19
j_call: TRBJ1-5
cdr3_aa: CASSILERRYSNQPQHF
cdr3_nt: TGTGCCAGTAGTATATTAGAACGGAGGTATAGCAATCAGCCCCAGCATTTT

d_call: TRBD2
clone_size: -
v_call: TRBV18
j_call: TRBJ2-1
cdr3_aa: CASSPTSGGAYNEQFF
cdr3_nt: TGTGCCAGCTCACCAACTAGCGGGGGGGCCTACAATGAGCAGTTCTTC

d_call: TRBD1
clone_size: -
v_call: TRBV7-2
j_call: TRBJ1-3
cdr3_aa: CASSLLPGTVGHTIYF
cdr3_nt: TGTGCCAGCAGCTTGTTACCTGGGACAGTTGGGCACACCATATATTTT

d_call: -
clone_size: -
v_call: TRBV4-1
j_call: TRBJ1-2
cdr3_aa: CASSPRVSLYGYTF
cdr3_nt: TGCGCCAGCAGCCCGAGGGTTTCCCTCTATGGCTACACCTTC

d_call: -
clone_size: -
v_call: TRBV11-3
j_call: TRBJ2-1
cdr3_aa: CASSLDQGGTSRYNEQFF
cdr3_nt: TGTGCCAGCAGCTTAGATCAGGGTGGAACTAGCAGATACAATGAGCAGTTCTTC

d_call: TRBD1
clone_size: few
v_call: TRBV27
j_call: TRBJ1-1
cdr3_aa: CASSWLAGGTEAFF
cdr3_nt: TGTGCCAGCAGTTGGTTAGCAGGGGGCACTGAAGCTTTCTTT

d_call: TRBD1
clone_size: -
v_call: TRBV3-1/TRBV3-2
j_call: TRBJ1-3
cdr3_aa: CASSRDRGAGNTIYF
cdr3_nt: TGTGCCAGCAGCCGGGACAGGGGTGCGGGAAACACCATATATTTT

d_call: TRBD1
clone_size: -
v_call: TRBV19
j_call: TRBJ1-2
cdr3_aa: CASIGDRVSGDGYTF
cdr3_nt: TGTGCCAGTATAGGGGACAGGGTTTCCGGAGATGGCTACACCTTC

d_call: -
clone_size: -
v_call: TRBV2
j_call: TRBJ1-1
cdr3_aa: CAQGGGGGTEAFF
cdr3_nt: TGTGCCCAAGGCGGGGGCGGCGGCACTGAAGCTTTCTTT

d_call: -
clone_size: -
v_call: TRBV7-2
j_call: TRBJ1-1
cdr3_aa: CASSPGQLNTEAFF
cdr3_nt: TGTGCCAGCAGTCCCGGACAACTGAACACTGAAGCTTTCTTT

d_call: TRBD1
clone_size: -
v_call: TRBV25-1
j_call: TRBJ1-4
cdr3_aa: CASSPPGQGREKLFF
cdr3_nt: TGTGCCAGCAGTCCTCCGGGACAGGGACGTGAAAAACTGTTTTTT

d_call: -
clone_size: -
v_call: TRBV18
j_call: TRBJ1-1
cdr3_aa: CASSPQGDEAFF
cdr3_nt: TGTGCCAGCTCACCACAGGGGGATGAAGCTTTCTTT

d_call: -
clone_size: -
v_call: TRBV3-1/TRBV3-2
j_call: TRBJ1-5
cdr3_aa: CASSQDGGPNQPQHF
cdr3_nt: TGTGCCAGCAGCCAAGATGGGGGCCCGAATCAGCCCCAGCATTTT

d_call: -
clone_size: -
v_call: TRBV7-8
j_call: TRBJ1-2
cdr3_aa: CASSLARLPRAGYTF
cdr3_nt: TGTGCCAGCAGCTTAGCTAGACTCCCCAGGGCGGGCTACACCTTC

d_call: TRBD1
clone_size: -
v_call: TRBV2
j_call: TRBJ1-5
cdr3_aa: CASRGTGRVQPQHF
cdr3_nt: TGTGCCAGCAGGGGGACAGGGAGGGTTCAGCCCCAGCATTTT

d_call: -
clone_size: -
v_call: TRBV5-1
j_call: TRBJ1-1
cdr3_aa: CASRRQGDTEAFF
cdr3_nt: TGCGCCAGCAGACGGCAGGGTGACACTGAAGCTTTCTTT

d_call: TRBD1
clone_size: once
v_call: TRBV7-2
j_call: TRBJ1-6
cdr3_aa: CASSLGDSNSPLHF
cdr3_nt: TGTGCCAGCAGTCTAGGGGACAGTAATTCACCCCTCCACTTT

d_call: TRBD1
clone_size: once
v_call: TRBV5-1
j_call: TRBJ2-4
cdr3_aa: CASSLDAGQVYF
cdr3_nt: TGCGCCAGCAGCTTGGATGCGGGACAGGTTTACTTC

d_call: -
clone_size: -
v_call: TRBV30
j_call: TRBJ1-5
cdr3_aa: CAWSGGLGQPQHF
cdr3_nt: TGTGCCTGGAGTGGGGGCCTCGGACAGCCCCAGCATTTT

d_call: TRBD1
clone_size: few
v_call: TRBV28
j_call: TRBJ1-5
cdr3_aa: CASNPGQGYYQPQHF
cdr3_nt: TGTGCCAGCAATCCGGGACAGGGATACTATCAGCCCCAGCATTTT

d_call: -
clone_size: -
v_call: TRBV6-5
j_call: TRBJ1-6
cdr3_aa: CASSYRGYELSPLHF
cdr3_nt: TGTGCCAGCAGTTACCGGGGGTACGAGCTTTCACCCCTCCACTTT

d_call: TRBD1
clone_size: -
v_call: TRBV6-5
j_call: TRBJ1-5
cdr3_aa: CASSYSRDRGQPQHF
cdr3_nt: TGTGCCAGCAGTTACTCGAGGGACAGGGGCCAGCCCCAGCATTTT

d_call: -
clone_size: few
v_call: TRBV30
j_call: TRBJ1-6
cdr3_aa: CAWSGWEGNFHNSPLHF
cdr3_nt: TGTGCCTGGAGTGGGTGGGAGGGGAACTTCCATAATTCACCCCTCCACTTT

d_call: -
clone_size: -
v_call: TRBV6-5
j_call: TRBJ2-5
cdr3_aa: CASSYGAAQETQYF
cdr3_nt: TGTGCCAGCAGTTACGGGGCAGCCCAAGAGACCCAGTACTTC

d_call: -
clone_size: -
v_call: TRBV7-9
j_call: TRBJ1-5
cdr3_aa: CASSLDSRGDQPQHF
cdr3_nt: TGTGCCAGCAGCTTAGACTCTCGCGGGGATCAGCCCCAGCATTTT

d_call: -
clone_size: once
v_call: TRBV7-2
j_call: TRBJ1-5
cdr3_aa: CASSLWGGRIFSNQPQHF
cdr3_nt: TGTGCCAGCAGCTTATGGGGGGGACGGATCTTTAGCAATCAGCCCCAGCATTTT

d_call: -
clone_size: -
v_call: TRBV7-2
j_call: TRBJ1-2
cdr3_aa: CASSSFAGFSGYTF
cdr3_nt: TGTGCCAGCAGCTCCTTCGCAGGATTCAGTGGCTACACCTTC

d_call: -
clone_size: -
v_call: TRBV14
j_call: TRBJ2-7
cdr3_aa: CASSQDSFYEQYF
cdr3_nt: TGTGCCAGCAGCCAGGACTCCTTCTACGAGCAGTACTTC

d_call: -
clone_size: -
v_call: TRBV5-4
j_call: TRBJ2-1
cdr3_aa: CASSLARGNEQFF
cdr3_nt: TGTGCCAGCAGCTTGGCCCGGGGGAATGAGCAGTTCTTC

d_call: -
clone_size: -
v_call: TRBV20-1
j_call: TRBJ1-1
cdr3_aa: CSGANTEAFF
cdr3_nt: TGCAGTGGGGCGAACACTGAAGCTTTCTTT

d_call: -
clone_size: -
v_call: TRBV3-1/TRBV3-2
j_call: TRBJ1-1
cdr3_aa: CASSLNRNTEAFF
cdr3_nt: TGTGCCAGCAGCCTCAACAGAAACACTGAAGCTTTCTTT

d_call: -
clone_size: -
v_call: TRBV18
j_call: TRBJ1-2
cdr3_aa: CASSPGGSSNYGYTF
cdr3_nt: TGTGCCAGCTCACCGGGCGGGTCATCTAACTATGGCTACACCTTC

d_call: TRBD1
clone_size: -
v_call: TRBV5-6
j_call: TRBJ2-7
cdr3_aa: CASSFPGTGSYEQYF
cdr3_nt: TGTGCCAGCAGCTTTCCTGGGACAGGCTCCTACGAGCAGTACTTC

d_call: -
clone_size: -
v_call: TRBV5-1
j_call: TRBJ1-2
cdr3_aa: CASSGGGPGDGYTF
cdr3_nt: TGCGCCAGCAGCGGGGGAGGGCCCGGTGATGGCTACACCTTC

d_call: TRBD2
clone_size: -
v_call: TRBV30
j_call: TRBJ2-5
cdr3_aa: CAWTGGAIGETQYF
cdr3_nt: TGTGCCTGGACGGGGGGGGCTATTGGGGAGACCCAGTACTTC

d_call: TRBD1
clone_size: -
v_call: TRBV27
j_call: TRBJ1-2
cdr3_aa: CASNPGQGSYGYTF
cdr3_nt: TGTGCCAGCAACCCCGGACAGGGGAGCTATGGCTACACCTTC

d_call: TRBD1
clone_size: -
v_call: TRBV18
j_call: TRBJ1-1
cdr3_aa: CASSPPGQGGLAFF
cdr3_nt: TGTGCCAGCTCACCTCCGGGACAGGGCGGGTTGGCTTTCTTT

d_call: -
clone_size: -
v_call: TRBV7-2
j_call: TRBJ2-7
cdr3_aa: CASSLGSSSYEQYF
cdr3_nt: TGTGCCAGCAGCTTAGGGTCCAGCTCCTACGAGCAGTACTTC